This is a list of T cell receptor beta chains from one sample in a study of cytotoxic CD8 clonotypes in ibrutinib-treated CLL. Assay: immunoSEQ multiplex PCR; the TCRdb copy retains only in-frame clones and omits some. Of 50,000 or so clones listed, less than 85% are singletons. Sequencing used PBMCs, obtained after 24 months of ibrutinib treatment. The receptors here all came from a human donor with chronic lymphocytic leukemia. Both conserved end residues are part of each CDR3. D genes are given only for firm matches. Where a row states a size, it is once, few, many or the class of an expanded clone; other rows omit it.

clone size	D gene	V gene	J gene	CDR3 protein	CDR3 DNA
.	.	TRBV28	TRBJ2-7	CASSADYEQYF	TGTGCCAGCAGTGCGGACTACGAGCAGTACTTC
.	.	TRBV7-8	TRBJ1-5	CASSLFTQGPGSNQPQHF	TGTGCCAGCAGCTTATTCACACAGGGTCCTGGGAGCAATCAGCCCCAGCATTTT
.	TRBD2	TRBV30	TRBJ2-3	CAWRVGGISTDTQYF	TGTGCCTGGAGGGTCGGGGGGATAAGCACAGATACGCAGTATTTT
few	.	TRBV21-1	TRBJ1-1	CASSTGTENTEAFF	TGTGCCAGCAGCACCGGGACAGAGAACACTGAAGCTTTCTTT
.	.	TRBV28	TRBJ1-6	CASSLWQNNSPLHF	TGTGCCAGCAGTTTATGGCAGAATAATTCACCCCTCCACTTT
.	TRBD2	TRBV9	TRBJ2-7	CASSVEGLAGEQYF	TGTGCCAGCAGCGTAGAGGGACTAGCTGGCGAGCAGTACTTC
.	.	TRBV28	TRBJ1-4	CASSLRGALVNEKLFF	TGTGCCAGCAGTCTCAGAGGGGCGCTAGTCAACGAAAAACTGTTTTTT
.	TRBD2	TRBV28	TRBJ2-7	CASSQLAGPSPYEQYF	TGTGCCAGCAGCCAGCTAGCGGGTCCGTCCCCCTACGAGCAGTACTTC
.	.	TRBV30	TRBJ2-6	CAAVKGSGANVLTF	TGTGCCGCAGTGAAGGGTTCTGGGGCCAACGTCCTGACTTTC
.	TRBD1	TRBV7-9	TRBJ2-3	CASSLADRGDTDTQYF	TGTGCCAGCAGCTTAGCCGACAGGGGGGACACAGATACGCAGTATTTT
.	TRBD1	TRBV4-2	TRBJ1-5	CASSSRQGGNQPQHF	TGTGCCAGCAGCTCCCGACAGGGAGGCAATCAGCCCCAGCATTTT
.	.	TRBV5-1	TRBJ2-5	CASSFGRGVVEETQYF	TGCGCCAGCAGCTTTGGCCGAGGGGTAGTGGAAGAGACCCAGTACTTC
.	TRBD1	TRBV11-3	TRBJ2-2	CASSSWTGGNTGELFF	TGTGCCAGCAGCTCCTGGACAGGGGGTAACACCGGGGAGCTGTTTTTT
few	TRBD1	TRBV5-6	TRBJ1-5	CASSFQGAHSNQPQHF	TGTGCCAGCAGCTTCCAGGGGGCCCATAGCAATCAGCCCCAGCATTTT
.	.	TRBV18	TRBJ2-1	CASSPILGAGEQFF	TGTGCCAGCTCACCAATTCTAGGGGCGGGTGAGCAGTTCTTC
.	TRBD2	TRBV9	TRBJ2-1	CASEEGRAVNEQFF	TGTGCCAGCGAGGAGGGGAGGGCCGTCAATGAGCAGTTCTTC
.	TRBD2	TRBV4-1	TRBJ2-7	CASSQDTSGGWSYEQYF	TGCGCCAGCAGCCAAGATACTAGCGGGGGTTGGTCCTACGAGCAGTACTTC
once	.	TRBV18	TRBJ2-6	CASSPFNRQESSGANVLTF	TGTGCCAGCTCACCCTTCAATAGACAGGAGAGCTCTGGGGCCAACGTCCTGACTTTC
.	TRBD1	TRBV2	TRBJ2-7	CASFGTGGRYEQYF	TGTGCCAGCTTTGGAACAGGGGGTCGCTACGAGCAGTACTTC
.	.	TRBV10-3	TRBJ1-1	CAISVEGEGTEAFF	TGTGCCATCAGTGTCGAGGGTGAAGGCACTGAAGCTTTCTTT
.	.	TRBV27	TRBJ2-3	CASRGLGSPRTDTQYF	TGTGCCAGCAGGGGGCTAGGATCGCCTCGCACAGATACGCAGTATTTT
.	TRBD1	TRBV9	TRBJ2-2	CASSPQDRSNTGELFF	TGTGCCAGCAGCCCCCAGGACAGGTCAAACACCGGGGAGCTGTTTTTT
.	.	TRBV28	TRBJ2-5	CAAGGAGRSPGTQYF	TGTGCCGCCGGTGGCGCGGGGAGGTCCCCGGGGACCCAGTACTTC
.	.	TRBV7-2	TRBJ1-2	CASSLDRGYGYTF	TGTGCCAGCAGCTTAGACAGAGGCTATGGCTACACCTTC
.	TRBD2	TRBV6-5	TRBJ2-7	CASSPSSGRIYEQYF	TGTGCCAGCAGTCCGTCTAGCGGGAGAATTTACGAGCAGTACTTC
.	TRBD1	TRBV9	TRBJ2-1	CASSLGQGAYNEQFF	TGTGCCAGCAGCTTGGGACAGGGCGCCTACAATGAGCAGTTCTTC
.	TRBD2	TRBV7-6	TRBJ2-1	CASSLAPSGRANEQFF	TGTGCCAGCAGCTTAGCCCCTAGCGGGAGGGCGAATGAGCAGTTCTTC
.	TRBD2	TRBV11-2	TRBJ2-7	CASSLDGTSRGREQYF	TGTGCCAGCAGCTTAGATGGCACCTCCCGCGGGAGAGAGCAGTACTTC
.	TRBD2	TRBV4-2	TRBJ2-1	CASSQDRRELDEQFF	TGTGCCAGCAGCCAAGATCGGCGGGAGTTGGATGAGCAGTTCTTC
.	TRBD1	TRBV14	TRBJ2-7	CASSQWGQGAFEQYF	TGTGCCAGCAGCCAATGGGGACAGGGCGCCTTTGAGCAGTACTTC